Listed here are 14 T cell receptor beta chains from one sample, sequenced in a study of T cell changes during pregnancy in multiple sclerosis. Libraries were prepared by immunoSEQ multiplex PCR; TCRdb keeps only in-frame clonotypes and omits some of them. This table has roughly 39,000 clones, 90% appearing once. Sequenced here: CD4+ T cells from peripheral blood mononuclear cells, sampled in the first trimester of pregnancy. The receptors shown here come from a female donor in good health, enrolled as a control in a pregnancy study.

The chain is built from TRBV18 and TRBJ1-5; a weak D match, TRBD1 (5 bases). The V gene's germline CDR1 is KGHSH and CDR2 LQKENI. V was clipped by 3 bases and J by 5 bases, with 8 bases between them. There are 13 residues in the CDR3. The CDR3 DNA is TGTGCCAGCTCACCTTCACAGGATCAGCCCCAGCATTTT. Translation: CASSPSQDQPQHF. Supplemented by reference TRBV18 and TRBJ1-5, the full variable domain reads NAGVMQNPRHLVRRRGQEARLRCSPMKGHSHVYWYRQLPEEGLKFMVYLQKENIIDESGMPKERFSAEFPKEGPSILRIQQVVRGDSAAYFCASSPSQDQPQHFGDGTRLSIL.

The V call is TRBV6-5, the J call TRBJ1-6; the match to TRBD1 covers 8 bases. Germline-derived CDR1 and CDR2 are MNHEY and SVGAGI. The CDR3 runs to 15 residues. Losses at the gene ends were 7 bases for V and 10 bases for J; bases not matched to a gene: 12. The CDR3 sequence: CASTLVAGGWSPLHF. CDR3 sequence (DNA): TGTGCCAGCACTTTAGTGGCAGGGGGCTGGTCACCCCTCCACTTT.

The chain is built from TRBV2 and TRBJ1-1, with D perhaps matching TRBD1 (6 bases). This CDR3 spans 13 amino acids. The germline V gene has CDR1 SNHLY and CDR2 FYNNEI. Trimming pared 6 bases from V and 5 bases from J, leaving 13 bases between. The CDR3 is CASSVKQGTEAFF. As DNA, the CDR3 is TGTGCCAGCAGCGTGAAACAGGGTACTGAAGCTTTCTTT.

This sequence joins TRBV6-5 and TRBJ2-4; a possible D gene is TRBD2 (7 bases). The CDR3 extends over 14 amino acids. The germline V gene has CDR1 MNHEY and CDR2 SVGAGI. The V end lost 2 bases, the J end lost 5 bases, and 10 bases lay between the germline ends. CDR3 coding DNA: TGTGCCAGCAGTTACAGGGGGGGAGAAAACATTCAGTACTTC. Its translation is CASSYRGGENIQYF.

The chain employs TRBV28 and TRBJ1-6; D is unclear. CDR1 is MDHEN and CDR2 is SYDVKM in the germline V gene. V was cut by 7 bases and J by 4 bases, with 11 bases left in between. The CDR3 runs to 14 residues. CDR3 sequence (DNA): TGTGCCAGCATCCGGGGTGGTTATAATTCACCCCTCCACTTT. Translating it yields CASIRGGYNSPLHF.

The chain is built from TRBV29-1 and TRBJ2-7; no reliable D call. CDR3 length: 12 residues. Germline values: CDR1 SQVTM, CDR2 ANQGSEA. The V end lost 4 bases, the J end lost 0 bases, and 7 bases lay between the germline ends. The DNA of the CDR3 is TGCAGCGTTGGGCAGAACTCCTACGAGCAGTACTTC. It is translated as CSVGQNSYEQYF.

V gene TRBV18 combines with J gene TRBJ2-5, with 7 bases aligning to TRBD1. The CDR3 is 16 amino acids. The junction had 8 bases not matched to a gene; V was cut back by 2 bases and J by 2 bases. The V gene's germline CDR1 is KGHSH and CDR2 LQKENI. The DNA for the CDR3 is TGTGCCAGCTCACCAGGTTCTCAGGGGGTTCAAGAGACCCAGTACTTC. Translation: CASSPGSQGVQETQYF.

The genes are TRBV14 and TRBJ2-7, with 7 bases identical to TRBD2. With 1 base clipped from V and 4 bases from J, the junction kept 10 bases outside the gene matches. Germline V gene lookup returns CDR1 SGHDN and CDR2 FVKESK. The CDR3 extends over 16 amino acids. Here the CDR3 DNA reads TGTGCCAGCAGCCAAGGTGGTAGGGCTAGCGGATACGAGCAGTACTTC. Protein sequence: CASSQGGRASGYEQYF.

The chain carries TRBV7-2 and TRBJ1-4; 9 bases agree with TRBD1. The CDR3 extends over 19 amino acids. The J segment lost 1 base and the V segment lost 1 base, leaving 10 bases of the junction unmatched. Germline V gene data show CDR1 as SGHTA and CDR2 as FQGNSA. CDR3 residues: CASSLVPGTGRGTNEKLFF. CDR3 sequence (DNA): TGTGCCAGCAGCTTAGTCCCGGGGACAGGGAGGGGAACTAATGAAAAACTGTTTTTT.

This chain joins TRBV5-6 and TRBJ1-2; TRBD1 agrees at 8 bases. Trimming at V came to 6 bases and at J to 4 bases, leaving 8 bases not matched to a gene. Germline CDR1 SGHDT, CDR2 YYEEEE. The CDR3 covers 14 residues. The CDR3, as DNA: TGTGCCAGCATGAAAGGACAGGGCTCCTATGGCTACACCTTC. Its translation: CASMKGQGSYGYTF.

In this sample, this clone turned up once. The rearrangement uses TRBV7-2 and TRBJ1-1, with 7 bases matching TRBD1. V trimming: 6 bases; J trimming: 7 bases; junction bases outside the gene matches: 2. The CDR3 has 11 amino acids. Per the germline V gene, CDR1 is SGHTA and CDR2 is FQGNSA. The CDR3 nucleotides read TGTGCCAGCAGACGACAGGGTGAAGCTTTCTTT. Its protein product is CASRRQGEAFF.

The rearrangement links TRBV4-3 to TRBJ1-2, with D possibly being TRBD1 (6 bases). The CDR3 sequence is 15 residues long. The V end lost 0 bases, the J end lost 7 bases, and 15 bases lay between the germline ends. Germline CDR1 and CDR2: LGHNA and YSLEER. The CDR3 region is CASSQDQGRVSGYTF. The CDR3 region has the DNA TGCGCCAGCAGCCAAGATCAGGGGCGAGTGAGTGGCTACACCTTC.

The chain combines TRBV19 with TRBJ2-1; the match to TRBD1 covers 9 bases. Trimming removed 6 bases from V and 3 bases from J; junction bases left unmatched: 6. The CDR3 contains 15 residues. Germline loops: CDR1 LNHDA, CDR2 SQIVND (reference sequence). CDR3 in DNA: TGTGCCAGTAGGACGACAGGGGGAAACTACAATGAGCAGTTCTTC. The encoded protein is CASRTTGGNYNEQFF.

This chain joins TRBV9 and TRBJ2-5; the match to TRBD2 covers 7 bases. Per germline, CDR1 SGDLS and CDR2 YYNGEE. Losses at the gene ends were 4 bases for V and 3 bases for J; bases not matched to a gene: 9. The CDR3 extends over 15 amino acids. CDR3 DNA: TGTGCCAGCAGCCTCATGGGGGGGGGTGAAGAGACCCAGTACTTC. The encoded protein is CASSLMGGGEETQYF.